A single sample gave rise to the 32 T cell receptor beta chains below, sequenced in a study of CD8 T cells in Susac syndrome (dated by TCRdb to between 2019 and 2020). The library was produced with the immunoSEQ multiplex PCR assay. RNA was extracted with the RNeasy kit and roughly 0.45 to 1 ug was reverse transcribed using random hexamers. TCRdb reworked the public reads: Q25 trimming with fastp, MiXCR clone assembly, productive beta chains retained. Each entry merges the rows of one CDR3 protein and shows their most common DNA and genes. The sample includes around 190,000 distinct CDR3 sequences, with 94% observed a single time. 0.12% of the sample rests with the top ten. Input material: CD4+ T cells from PBMCs. The receptor set was obtained from a human donor with Susac syndrome.

In its sample, this clonotype was seen once. The chain is built from TRBV29-1 and TRBJ1-5; D unclear. Trimming left V 5 bases short and J 3 bases short, with 8 bases between. The CDR3 spans 12 residues. Germline V gives CDR1 SQVTM, CDR2 ANQGSEA. The chain's CDR3 is CSVTDANQPQHF. In nucleotides, the CDR3 is TGCAGCGTTACGGACGCCAATCAGCCCCAGCATTTT.

The V gene is TRBV7-8, the J gene TRBJ2-4, with D possibly TRBD2 on 5 matching bases. Trimming cost V 5 bases and J 0 bases, with 17 bases left between them. This CDR3 comprises 17 residues. Germline CDR1 and CDR2: SGHVS and FQNEAQ. CDR3 in DNA: TGTGCCAGCAGCGCCCGGACTTCAACGATAGCCAAAAACATTCAGTACTTC. The encoded protein is CASSARTSTIAKNIQYF.

V and J are TRBV20-1 and TRBJ1-2; D ambiguous. Per germline, CDR1 DFQATT and CDR2 SNEGSKA (reference sequence). This CDR3 has 11 residues. V was shortened by 3 bases and J by 6 bases, with 8 bases between the two germline ends. The CDR3 spells CSASAGDGYTF. CDR3 nucleotides: TGCAGTGCTAGCGCTGGGGATGGCTACACCTTC.

The chain employs TRBV10-3 and TRBJ1-1; unclear D gene. CDR1 and CDR2 (germline): ENHRY, SYGVKD. V shed 2 bases and J shed 6 bases, with 7 bases lying between them. CDR3 length: 12 residues. CDR3 in amino acids: CAISETESEAFF. CDR3 bases: TGTGCCATCAGTGAGACAGAGTCTGAAGCTTTCTTT.

The count of this clonotype is one. The V and J genes are TRBV29-1 and TRBJ2-1, with 9 bases fitting TRBD2. V lost 8 bases, J lost 8 bases, and 13 bases stayed unmatched. This CDR3 spans 14 amino acids. Per the germline V gene, CDR1 is SQVTM and CDR2 is ANQGSEA. CDR3: CSFRKTSGIDEQFF. In nucleotides, the CDR3 is TGCAGCTTCCGGAAGACTAGCGGTATAGATGAGCAGTTCTTC.

CDR3 protein: CSARGGARGYGYTF. The CDR3 coding sequence is TGCAGTGCTAGAGGGGGGGCGCGAGGCTATGGCTACACCTTC. The V gene is TRBV20-1, the J gene TRBJ1-2, with D maybe TRBD1 (6 bases). This CDR3 comprises 14 residues. Germline V lookup: CDR1 DFQATT, CDR2 SNEGSKA (reference sequence). The ends were cut back, 1 base at V and 4 bases at J, with 13 bases in the middle.

This chain uses TRBV30 with TRBJ2-7; D not resolved. This CDR3 spans 14 amino acids. Trimming removed 3 bases at V and 3 bases at J, with 15 bases between. Germline V lookup: CDR1 GTSNPN, CDR2 SVGIG (reference sequence). The CDR3 here is CAWRATGLYYEQYF. For the CDR3, the DNA is TGTGCCTGGAGAGCTACGGGTCTCTACTACGAGCAGTACTTC. The full variable domain, with the rest looked up from reference TRBV30 and TRBJ2-7, is SQTIHQWPATLVQPVGSPLSLECTVEGTSNPNLYWYRQAAGRGLQLLFYSVGIGQISSEVPQNLSASRPQDRQFILSSKKLLLSDSGFYLCAWRATGLYYEQYFGPGTRLTVT.

The V call is TRBV7-3, the J call TRBJ2-3; 12 bases are shared with TRBD2. The J segment lost 3 bases and the V segment lost 5 bases, leaving 9 bases of the junction unmatched. The CDR3 sequence is 17 residues long. CDR1 and CDR2 from the germline V gene are SGHTA and FQGTGA. Written as DNA, the CDR3 is TGTGCCAGCAGCAACCGACTAGCGGGGGTTGTGACAGATACGCAGTATTTT. This encodes CASSNRLAGVVTDTQYF.

The genes are TRBV14 and TRBJ1-2, with unresolved D. The CDR3 totals 14 residues. Germline V gene data show CDR1 as SGHDN and CDR2 as FVKESK. V lost 3 bases and J 4 bases, leaving 12 bases between the germline ends. CDR3 protein: CASSQPGLTYGYTF. CDR3 in DNA: TGTGCCAGCAGCCAGCCGGGTCTTACCTATGGCTACACCTTC. Using reference TRBV14 and TRBJ1-2 for the parts outside the CDR3, the full variable domain is EAGVTQFPSHSVIEKGQTVTLRCDPISGHDNLYWYRRVMGKEIKFLLHFVKESKQDESGMPNNRFLAERTGGTYSTLKVQPAELEDSGVYFCASSQPGLTYGYTFGSGTRLTVV.

The chain combines TRBV5-1 with TRBJ2-5, with no clear D. Germline CDR1 SGHRS, CDR2 YFSETQ. V gave up 0 bases and J gave up 1 base, with 10 bases separating them. The CDR3 consists of 15 residues. In nucleotides, the CDR3 is TGCGCCAGCAGCTTGGTAGGTGTCCTCCAAGAGACCCAGTACTTC. This gives the protein CASSLVGVLQETQYF.

V and J are TRBV7-2 and TRBJ2-5; D is possibly TRBD2 (5 bases). Looked up from germline, CDR1 is SGHTA and CDR2 is FQGNSA. V shed 6 bases and J shed 7 bases, with 15 bases lying between them. The CDR3 runs to 13 residues. The CDR3 here is CASRFAPEGTQYF. The CDR3 coding sequence is TGTGCCAGCAGATTCGCCCCCGAGGGGACCCAGTACTTC.

The chain couples TRBV6-1 to TRBJ2-2, with 10 bases matching TRBD2. CDR3 size: 16 residues. Unmatched junction bases numbered 5, after V lost 6 bases and J lost 1 base. CDR1 is MNHNS and CDR2 is SASEGT in the germline V gene. The CDR3 loop reads CASSPGLAMNTGELFF. The CDR3 DNA is TGTGCCAGCAGCCCGGGACTAGCGATGAACACCGGGGAGCTGTTTTTT.

Only one count was recorded for this clonotype. The rearrangement joins TRBV9 to TRBJ2-7; maybe TRBD2 (5 bases). From germline, CDR1 is SGDLS and CDR2 YYNGEE. V was clipped by 0 bases and J by 0 bases, with 13 bases between them. There are 16 residues in the CDR3. The CDR3 sequence: CASSVGEGRDSYEQYF. CDR3 DNA: TGTGCCAGCAGCGTAGGTGAGGGTAGGGACTCCTACGAGCAGTACTTC.

The V gene is TRBV7-9, the J gene TRBJ2-7, with D perhaps TRBD2 (5 bases). The CDR3 covers 15 residues. Germline CDR1 SEHNR, CDR2 FQNEAQ (reference sequence). Trimming removed 1 base from V and 0 bases from J, with 10 bases in between. This CDR3 reads CASSLGTGYSYEQYF. Here the CDR3 DNA reads TGTGCCAGCAGCTTAGGGACGGGATACTCCTACGAGCAGTACTTC.

The V gene is TRBV5-1, the J gene TRBJ1-2, with D unclear. V was cut by 0 bases and J by 4 bases, with 10 bases left in between. CDR1 and CDR2 from the germline V gene are SGHRS and YFSETQ. The CDR3 totals 14 residues. The CDR3 DNA reads as TGCGCCAGCAGCTTGGAAGCAGGAGGCTATGGCTACACCTTC. Encoded protein: CASSLEAGGYGYTF.

The V and J genes are TRBV12-3 or TRBV12-4 and TRBJ1-4; D gene ambiguous. Trimming pared 8 bases from V and 6 bases from J, leaving 4 bases between. CDR3 length equals 10 residues. The DNA of the CDR3 is TGTGCCAGCGGGTATGAAAAACTGTTTTTT. Its protein product is CASGYEKLFF.

The CDR3 is CASSLVEGTTEAFF. The CDR3 nucleotides read TGTGCCAGCAGCTTAGTAGAGGGGACAACTGAAGCTTTCTTT. The chain is built from TRBV7-9 and TRBJ1-1; a possible D gene is TRBD1 (6 bases). Between the trimmed V and J ends, which lost 1 base and 5 bases, there was a span of 11 bases. The CDR3 sequence is 14 residues long. Germline V CDR1 and CDR2: SEHNR, FQNEAQ (reference sequence). The full variable domain, in which reference TRBV7-9 and TRBJ1-1 provide the parts outside the CDR3, is DTGVSQNPRHKITKRGQNVTFRCDPISEHNRLYWYRQTLGQGPEFLTYFQNEAQLEKSRLLSDRFSAERPKGSFSTLEIQRTEQGDSAMYLCASSLVEGTTEAFFGQGTRLTVV.

The chain recombines TRBV3-1 with TRBJ2-7; D possibly corresponds to TRBD1 (5 bases). CDR1 is LGHDT and CDR2 is YNNKEL in the germline V gene (reference sequence). V dropped 4 bases and J dropped 4 bases, with 11 bases sitting between them. There are 13 residues in the CDR3. For the CDR3, the DNA is TGTGCCAGCAGCCCCGGCAGGGTGTACGAGCAGTACTTC. It is translated as CASSPGRVYEQYF.

V usage is TRBV5-4 and J usage is TRBJ2-1, with D unclear. Trimming pared 0 bases from V and 6 bases from J, leaving 4 bases between. From germline, CDR1 is SGHNT and CDR2 YYREEE (reference sequence). This CDR3 has 12 residues. CDR3 region: CASSLEGNEQFF. CDR3 in DNA: TGTGCCAGCAGCTTGGAGGGCAATGAGCAGTTCTTC.

This chain connects TRBV25-1 to TRBJ2-7; 8 bases match TRBD1. CDR1 is MGHDK, CDR2 SYGVNS, per germline. The CDR3 length is 15 residues. V lost 3 bases and J lost 3; bases outside the gene matches: 7. The CDR3 region is CASSERTGIGYEQYF. For the CDR3, the DNA is TGTGCCAGCAGTGAGAGGACAGGGATCGGCTACGAGCAGTACTTC.

The chain links TRBV5-4 to TRBJ1-2; no firm D call. Germline V gene data show CDR1 as SGHNT and CDR2 as YYREEE (reference sequence). This CDR3 is built from 14 residues. The V gene lost 4 bases and the J gene lost 7 bases, with 17 bases spanning the gap. CDR3: CASSGLTEGGGYTF. The CDR3 DNA reads as TGTGCCAGCAGCGGCCTCACCGAGGGTGGTGGCTACACCTTC.

The chain employs TRBV6-2 or TRBV6-3 and TRBJ2-7; a weak D match, TRBD1 (6 bases). Trimming shortened V by 6 bases and J by 3 bases, and 9 bases separated the two germline ends. The CDR3 is 12 amino acids. Germline V gene lookup returns CDR1 MNHEY and CDR2 SVGEGT. CDR3 region: CASSRTVYEQYF. The CDR3 nucleotides read TGTGCCAGCAGCCGGACAGTCTACGAGCAGTACTTC.

J is TRBJ2-7 and V is TRBV9, with 7 bases that match TRBD2. The CDR3 consists of 16 residues. Germline-derived CDR1 and CDR2 are SGDLS and YYNGEE. Trimming took 2 bases from V and 3 from J; bases not matched to a gene: 11. The CDR3 sequence: CASSVQPTGRYYEQYF. The CDR3 DNA reads TGTGCCAGCAGCGTTCAACCCACCGGGAGGTACTACGAGCAGTACTTC.

For the CDR3, the DNA is TGTGCCATCAGTGAGTCGGGAGATTCTGGCTACACCTTC. This sequence encodes CAISESGDSGYTF. The rearrangement links TRBV10-3 to TRBJ1-2; D unclear. With 0 bases removed from V and 7 bases from J, the gap between germline ends came to 9 bases. The CDR3 loop spans 13 amino acids. Germline V lookup: CDR1 ENHRY, CDR2 SYGVKD.

The V gene is TRBV9, the J gene TRBJ2-7; the D is unclear. The germline CDR1 and CDR2 sequences are SGDLS and YYNGEE. The V end lost 0 bases, the J end lost 8 bases, and 18 bases lay between the germline ends. The CDR3 totals 15 residues. The CDR3 spells CASSVVPDISFQQYF. The CDR3 nucleotides are TGTGCCAGCAGCGTAGTTCCCGACATCTCTTTTCAGCAGTACTTC.

The chain uses TRBV19 and TRBJ2-1, with 15 bases aligning to TRBD2. CDR3 length: 16 amino acids. The junction had 13 bases not matched to a gene; V was cut back by 10 bases and J by 9 bases. Germline-derived CDR1 and CDR2 are LNHDA and SQIVND (reference sequence). The CDR3 DNA reads TGTGCCACCAGCCCCTGGACTAGCGGGGGGGCGGGTGAGCAGTTCTTC. Its translation: CATSPWTSGGAGEQFF.

The chain uses TRBV18 and TRBJ1-1; D is unresolved. V lost 8 bases to trimming and J lost 1 base, with 17 bases between them. Germline V gene data show CDR1 as KGHSH and CDR2 as LQKENI. This CDR3 is 15 amino acids long. CDR3 in DNA: TGTGCCAGCCCTTCACAAGCGGGTGCGAACACTGAAGCTTTCTTT. Translation gives CASPSQAGANTEAFF.

The chain joins TRBV20-1 to TRBJ2-7; D not certain. CDR3 length equals 14 residues. Germline V gene data show CDR1 as DFQATT and CDR2 as SNEGSKA (reference sequence). With 2 bases removed from V and 0 bases from J, the gap between germline ends came to 11 bases. This CDR3 reads CSARTLGNSYEQYF. The CDR3 DNA reads as TGCAGTGCTAGAACGTTAGGTAACTCCTACGAGCAGTACTTC.

The chain has TRBV7-2 and TRBJ1-1; the D is unclear. Germline lookup yields CDR1 SGHTA and CDR2 FQGNSA. V gave up 6 bases and J gave up 7 bases, with 12 bases separating them. The CDR3 sequence is 12 residues long. The CDR3 DNA is TGTGCCAGCAGATTAAACGGGCTTGAAGCTTTCTTT. Amino acid sequence: CASRLNGLEAFF.

This rearrangement joins TRBV29-1 to TRBJ1-2; weak D call: TRBD1 (5 bases). Germline-derived CDR1 and CDR2 are SQVTM and ANQGSEA. This CDR3 has 12 amino acids. V was clipped by 7 bases and J by 5 bases, with 14 bases between them. The CDR3 loop reads CSGAGIGYGYTF. Here the CDR3 DNA reads TGCAGCGGGGCAGGGATCGGGTATGGCTACACCTTC.

The chain joins TRBV5-1 to TRBJ2-1; D is uncertain. The CDR3 consists of 13 residues. The germline CDR1 and CDR2 sequences are SGHRS and YFSETQ. The V end lost 1 base, the J end lost 2 bases, and 4 bases lay between the germline ends. As DNA, the CDR3 is TGCGCCAGCAGCTTGCGGACCTACAATGAGCAGTTCTTC. Translated: CASSLRTYNEQFF.

The genes are TRBV18 and TRBJ2-6; the D gene is possibly TRBD1 (6 bases). The germline V gene encodes CDR1 KGHSH and CDR2 LQKENI. V lost 4 bases, J lost 2 bases, and 18 bases lay in between. This CDR3 spans 18 amino acids. The CDR3 here is CASSLNEGDFAGANVLTF. The DNA for the CDR3 is TGTGCCAGCTCACTAAATGAGGGGGATTTTGCTGGGGCCAACGTCCTGACTTTC.